The clone carrying this TCR beta chain was observed a handful of times. These data originate in a study of patients and donors after allogeneic stem cell transplantation. TCRdb reprocessed the RT-PCR reads with MiXCR, giving one entry per CDR3 protein. This table has 900,000 to 1,000,000 distinct CDR3 sequences, about a sixth appearing once. Germline V gene data show CDR1 as SGHVS and CDR2 as FNYEAQ. The CDR3 sequence is 12 residues long. The material sequenced was blood, either unsorted or a sorted T cell fraction (not recorded which). The gene calls are TRBV7-6 and TRBJ2-7; possibly TRBD2 for D (6 bases). The TCR originated in a human donor who was either an allogeneic HSCT recipient or a stem cell or donor lymphocyte infusion donor (not recorded which). It is not recorded whose cells these are; they may come from a transplant donor. The CDR3 coding sequence is TGTGCGGTGGAGGGACTGTCCTACGAGCAGTACTTC. Protein sequence: CAVEGLSYEQYF.